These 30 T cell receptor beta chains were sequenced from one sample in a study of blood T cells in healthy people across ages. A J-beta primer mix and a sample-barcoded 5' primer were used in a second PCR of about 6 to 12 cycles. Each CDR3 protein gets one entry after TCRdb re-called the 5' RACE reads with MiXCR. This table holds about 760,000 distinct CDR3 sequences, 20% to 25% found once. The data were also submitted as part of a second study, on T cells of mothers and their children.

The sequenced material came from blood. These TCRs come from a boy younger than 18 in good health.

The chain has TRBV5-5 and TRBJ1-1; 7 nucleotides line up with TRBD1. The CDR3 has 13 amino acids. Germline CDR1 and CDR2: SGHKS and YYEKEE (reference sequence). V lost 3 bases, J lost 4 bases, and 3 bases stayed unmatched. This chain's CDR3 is CASSSTGATEAFF. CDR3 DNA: TGTGCCAGCAGCTCCACAGGGGCCACTGAAGCTTTCTTT.

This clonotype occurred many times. The CDR3 coding sequence is TGTGCCACCAGCAGAGATAGGGGCTCTGGAAACACCATATATTTT. Protein: CATSRDRGSGNTIYF. The chain couples TRBV15 to TRBJ1-3; tentatively, D is TRBD1 (5 bases). Germline values: CDR1 LNHNV, CDR2 YYDKDF (reference sequence). The V gene lost 0 bases and the J gene lost 0 bases, with 6 bases spanning the gap. This CDR3 is built from 15 residues.

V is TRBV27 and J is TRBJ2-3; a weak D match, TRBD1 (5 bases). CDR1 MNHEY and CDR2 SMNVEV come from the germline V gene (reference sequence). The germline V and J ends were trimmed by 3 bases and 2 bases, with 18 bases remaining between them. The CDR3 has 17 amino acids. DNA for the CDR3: TGTGCCAGCAGTTTCGGCCCACAGGATCACCTCACAGATACGCAGTATTTT. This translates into CASSFGPQDHLTDTQYF.

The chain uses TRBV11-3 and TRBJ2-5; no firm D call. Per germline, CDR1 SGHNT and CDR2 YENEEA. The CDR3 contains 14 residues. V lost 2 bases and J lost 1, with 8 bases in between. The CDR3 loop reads CASSLSLVQETQYF. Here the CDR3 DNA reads TGTGCCAGCAGCTTAAGCCTAGTCCAAGAGACCCAGTACTTC.

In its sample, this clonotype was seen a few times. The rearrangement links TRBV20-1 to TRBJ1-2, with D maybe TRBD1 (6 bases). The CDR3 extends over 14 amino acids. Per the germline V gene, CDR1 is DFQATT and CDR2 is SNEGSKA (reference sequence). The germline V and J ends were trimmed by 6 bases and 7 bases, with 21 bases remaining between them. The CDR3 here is CSAPPKGGLGGYTF. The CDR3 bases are TGCAGTGCCCCCCCAAAAGGGGGTCTAGGTGGCTACACCTTC.

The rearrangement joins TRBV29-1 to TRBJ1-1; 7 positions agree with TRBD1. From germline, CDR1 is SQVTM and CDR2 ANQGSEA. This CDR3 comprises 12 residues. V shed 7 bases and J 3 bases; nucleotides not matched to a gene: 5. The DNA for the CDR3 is TGCAGCGGGGCCACAGGGGACACTGAAGCTTTCTTT. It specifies CSGATGDTEAFF.

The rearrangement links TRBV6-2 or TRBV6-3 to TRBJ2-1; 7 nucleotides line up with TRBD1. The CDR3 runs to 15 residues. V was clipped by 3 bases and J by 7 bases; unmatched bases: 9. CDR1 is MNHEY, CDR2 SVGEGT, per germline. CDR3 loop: CASSYYRGSTNEQFF. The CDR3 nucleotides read TGTGCCAGCAGTTATTACAGGGGCAGCACTAATGAGCAGTTCTTC.

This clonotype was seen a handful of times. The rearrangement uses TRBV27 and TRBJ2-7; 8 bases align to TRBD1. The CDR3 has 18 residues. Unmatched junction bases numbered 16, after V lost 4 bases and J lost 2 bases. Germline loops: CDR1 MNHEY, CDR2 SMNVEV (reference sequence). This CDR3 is CASSSRHHYRGDAYEQYF. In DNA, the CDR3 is TGTGCCAGCAGTTCCCGACACCATTACAGGGGGGATGCCTACGAGCAGTACTTC.

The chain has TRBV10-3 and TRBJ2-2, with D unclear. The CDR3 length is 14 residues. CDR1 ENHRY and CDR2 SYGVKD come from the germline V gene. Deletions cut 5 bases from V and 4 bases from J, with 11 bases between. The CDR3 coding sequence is TGTGCCATCAGTCCAAAGCCGATCACCGGGGAGCTGTTTTTT. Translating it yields CAISPKPITGELFF.

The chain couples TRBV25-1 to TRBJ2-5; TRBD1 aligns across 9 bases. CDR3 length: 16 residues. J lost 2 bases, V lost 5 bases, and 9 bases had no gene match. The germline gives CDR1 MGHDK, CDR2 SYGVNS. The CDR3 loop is CASSPSDRGGQETQYF. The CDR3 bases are TGTGCCAGCAGTCCTTCGGACAGGGGTGGTCAAGAGACCCAGTACTTC.

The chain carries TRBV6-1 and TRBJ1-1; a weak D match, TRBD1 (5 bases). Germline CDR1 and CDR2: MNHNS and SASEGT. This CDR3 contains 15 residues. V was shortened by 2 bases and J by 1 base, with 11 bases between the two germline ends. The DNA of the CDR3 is TGTGCCAGCAGTGAAAGGCCTCAGGGGAACACTGAAGCTTTCTTT. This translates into CASSERPQGNTEAFF.

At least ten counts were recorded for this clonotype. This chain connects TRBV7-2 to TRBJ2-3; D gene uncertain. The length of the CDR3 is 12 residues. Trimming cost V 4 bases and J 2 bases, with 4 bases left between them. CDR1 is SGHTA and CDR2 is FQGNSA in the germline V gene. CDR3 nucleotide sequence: TGTGCCAGCAGCTCACTCACAGATACGCAGTATTTT. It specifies CASSSLTDTQYF.

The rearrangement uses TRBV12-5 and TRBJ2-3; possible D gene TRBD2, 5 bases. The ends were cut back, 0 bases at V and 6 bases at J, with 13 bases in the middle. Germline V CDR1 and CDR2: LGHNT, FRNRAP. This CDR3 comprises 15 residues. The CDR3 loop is CASGLVPEEEDTQYF. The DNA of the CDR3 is TGTGCTAGTGGTTTGGTACCGGAGGAGGAGGATACGCAGTATTTT.

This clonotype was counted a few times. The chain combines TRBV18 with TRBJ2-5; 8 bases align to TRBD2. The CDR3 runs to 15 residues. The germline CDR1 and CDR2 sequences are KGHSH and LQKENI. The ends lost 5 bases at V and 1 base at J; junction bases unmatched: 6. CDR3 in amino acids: CASSMSGGLQETQYF. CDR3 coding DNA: TGTGCCAGCTCAATGAGCGGGGGCCTCCAAGAGACCCAGTACTTC.

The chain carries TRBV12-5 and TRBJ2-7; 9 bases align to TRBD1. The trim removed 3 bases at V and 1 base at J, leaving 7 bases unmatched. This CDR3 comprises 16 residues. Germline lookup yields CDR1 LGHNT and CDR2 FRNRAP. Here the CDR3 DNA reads TGTGCTAGTGGTTTCCATCCCGGGACAGGGTCCTACGAGCAGTACTTC. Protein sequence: CASGFHPGTGSYEQYF.

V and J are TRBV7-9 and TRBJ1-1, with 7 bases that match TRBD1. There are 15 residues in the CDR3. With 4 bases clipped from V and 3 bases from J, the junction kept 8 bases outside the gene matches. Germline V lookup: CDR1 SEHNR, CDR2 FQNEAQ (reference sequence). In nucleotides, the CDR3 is TGTGCCAGCAGCTCCCTGACAGGGTTAGACACTGAAGCTTTCTTT. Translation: CASSSLTGLDTEAFF.

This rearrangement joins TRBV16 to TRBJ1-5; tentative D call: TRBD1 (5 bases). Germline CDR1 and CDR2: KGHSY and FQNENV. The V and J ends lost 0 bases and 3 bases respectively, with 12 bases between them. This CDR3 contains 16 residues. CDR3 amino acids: CASSQSGTLVNQPQHF. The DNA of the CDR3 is TGTGCCAGCAGCCAATCCGGGACGTTAGTCAATCAGCCCCAGCATTTT.

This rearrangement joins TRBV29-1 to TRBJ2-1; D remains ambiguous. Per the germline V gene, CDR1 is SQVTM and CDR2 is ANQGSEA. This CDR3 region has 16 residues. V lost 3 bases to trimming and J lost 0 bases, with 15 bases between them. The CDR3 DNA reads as TGCAGCGTTGAGGATGCCGGAATTAGCTCCTACAATGAGCAGTTCTTC. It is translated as CSVEDAGISSYNEQFF.

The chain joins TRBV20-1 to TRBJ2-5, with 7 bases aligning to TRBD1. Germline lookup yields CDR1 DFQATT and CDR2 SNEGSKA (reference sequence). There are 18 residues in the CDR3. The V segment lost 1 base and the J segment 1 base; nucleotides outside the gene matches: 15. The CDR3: CSARGADPNRGLQETQYF. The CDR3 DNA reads TGCAGTGCTAGAGGTGCTGATCCAAATAGGGGGCTCCAAGAGACCCAGTACTTC.

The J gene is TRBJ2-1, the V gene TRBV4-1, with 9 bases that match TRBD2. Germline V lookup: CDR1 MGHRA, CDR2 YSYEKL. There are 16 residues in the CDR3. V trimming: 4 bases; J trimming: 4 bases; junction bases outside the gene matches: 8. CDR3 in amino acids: CASSLRLAESYNEQFF. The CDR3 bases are TGCGCCAGCAGCCTCCGACTAGCGGAGTCTTACAATGAGCAGTTCTTC.

CDR3: CASTRTEDYEQYF. In nucleotides, the CDR3 is TGTGCCAGCACCAGGACAGAAGACTACGAGCAGTACTTC. The rearrangement links TRBV7-9 to TRBJ2-5, with D tentatively TRBD1 (6 bases). TRBJ2-7 explains the end of the DNA better; the J call may be wrong. Germline values: CDR1 SEHNR, CDR2 FQNEAQ (reference sequence). This CDR3 comprises 13 residues.

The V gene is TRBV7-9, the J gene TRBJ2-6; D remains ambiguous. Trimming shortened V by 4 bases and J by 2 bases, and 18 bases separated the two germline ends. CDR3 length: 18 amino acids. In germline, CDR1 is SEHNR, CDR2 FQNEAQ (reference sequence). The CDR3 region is CASSSPWRPSPGANVLTF. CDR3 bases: TGTGCCAGCAGCTCACCCTGGCGGCCCAGCCCTGGGGCCAACGTCCTGACTTTC.

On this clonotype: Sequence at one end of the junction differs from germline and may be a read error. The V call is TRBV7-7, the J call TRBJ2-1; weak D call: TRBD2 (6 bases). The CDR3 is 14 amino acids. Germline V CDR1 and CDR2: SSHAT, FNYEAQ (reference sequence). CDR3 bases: TGTGCTAGCAGCAAAGCTGGCGGGGCCAATGAGCAGTTCTTC. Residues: CASSKAGGANEQFF. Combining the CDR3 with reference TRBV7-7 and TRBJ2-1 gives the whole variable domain GAGVSQSPRYKVTKRGQDVTLRCDPISSHATLYWYQQALGQGPEFLTYFNYEAQPDKSGLPSDRFSAERPEGSISTLTIQRTEQRDSAMYRCASSKAGGANEQFFGPGTRLTVL.

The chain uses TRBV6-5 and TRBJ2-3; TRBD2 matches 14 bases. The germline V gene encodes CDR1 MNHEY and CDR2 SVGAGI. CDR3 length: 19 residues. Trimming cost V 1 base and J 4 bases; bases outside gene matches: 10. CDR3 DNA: TGTGCCAGCAGTTACTTTGGAGGGACTAGCGGGAGATGGCCAGATACGCAGTATTTT. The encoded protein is CASSYFGGTSGRWPDTQYF.

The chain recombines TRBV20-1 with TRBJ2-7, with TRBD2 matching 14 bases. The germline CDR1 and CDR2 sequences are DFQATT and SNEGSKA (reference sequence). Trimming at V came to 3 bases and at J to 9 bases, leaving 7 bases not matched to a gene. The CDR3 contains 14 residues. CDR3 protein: CSASSGTSGRGQYF. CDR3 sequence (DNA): TGCAGTGCTAGTTCCGGGACTAGCGGGAGAGGGCAGTACTTC.

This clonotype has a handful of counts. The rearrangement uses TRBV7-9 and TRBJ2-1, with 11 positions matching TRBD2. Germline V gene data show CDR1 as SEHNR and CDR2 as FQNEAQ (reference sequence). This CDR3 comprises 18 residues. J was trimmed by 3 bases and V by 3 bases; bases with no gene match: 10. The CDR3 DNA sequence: TGTGCCAGCAGCTTCATGGCTAGCGGGGGGCCTTTCTACAATGAGCAGTTCTTC. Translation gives CASSFMASGGPFYNEQFF.

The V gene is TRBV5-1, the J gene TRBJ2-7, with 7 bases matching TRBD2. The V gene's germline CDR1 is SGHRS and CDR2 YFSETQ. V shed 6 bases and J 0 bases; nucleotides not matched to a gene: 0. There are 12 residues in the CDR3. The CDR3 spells CASTGGSYEQYF. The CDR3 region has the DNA TGCGCCAGCACGGGGGGCTCCTACGAGCAGTACTTC.

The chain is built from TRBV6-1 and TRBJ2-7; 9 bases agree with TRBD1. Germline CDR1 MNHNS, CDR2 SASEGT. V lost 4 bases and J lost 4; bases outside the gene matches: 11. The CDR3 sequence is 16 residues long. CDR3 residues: CASSAGTGFYGYEQYF. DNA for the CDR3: TGTGCCAGCAGTGCCGGGACAGGGTTTTATGGGTACGAGCAGTACTTC.

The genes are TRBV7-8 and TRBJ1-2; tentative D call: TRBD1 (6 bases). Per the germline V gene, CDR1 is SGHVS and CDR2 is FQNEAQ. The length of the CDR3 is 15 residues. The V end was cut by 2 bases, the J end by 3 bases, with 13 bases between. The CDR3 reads CASSLRGGAHYGYTF. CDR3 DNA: TGTGCCAGCAGCTTAAGGGGGGGCGCCCACTATGGCTACACCTTC. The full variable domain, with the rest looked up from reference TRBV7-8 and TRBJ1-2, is GAGVSQSPRYKVAKRGQDVALRCDPISGHVSLFWYQQALGQGPEFLTYFQNEAQLDKSGLPSDRFFAERPEGSVSTLKIQRTQQEDSAVYLCASSLRGGAHYGYTFGSGTRLTVV.

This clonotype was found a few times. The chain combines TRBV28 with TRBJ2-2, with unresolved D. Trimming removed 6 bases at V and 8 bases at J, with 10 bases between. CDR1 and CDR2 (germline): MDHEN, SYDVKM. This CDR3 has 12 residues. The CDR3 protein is CASRGPAGELFF. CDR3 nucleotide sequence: TGTGCCAGCAGGGGCCCGGCTGGGGAGCTGTTTTTT.